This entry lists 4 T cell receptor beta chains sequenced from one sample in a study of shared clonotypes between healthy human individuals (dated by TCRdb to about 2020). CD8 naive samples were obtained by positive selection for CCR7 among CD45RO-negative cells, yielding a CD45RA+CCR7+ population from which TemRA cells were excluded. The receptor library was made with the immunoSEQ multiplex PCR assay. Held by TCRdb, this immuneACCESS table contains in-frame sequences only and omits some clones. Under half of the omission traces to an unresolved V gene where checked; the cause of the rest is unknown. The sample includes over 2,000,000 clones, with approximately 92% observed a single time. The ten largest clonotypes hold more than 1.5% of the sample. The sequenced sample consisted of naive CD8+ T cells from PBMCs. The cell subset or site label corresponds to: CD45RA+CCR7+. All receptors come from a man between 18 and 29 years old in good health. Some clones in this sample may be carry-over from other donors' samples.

CDR3 amino acids: CASSLNTLAGTYNEQFF. DNA for the CDR3: TGTGCCAGCAGCCTCAATACTCTAGCGGGGACGTACAATGAGCAGTTCTTC. This chain connects TRBV9 to TRBJ2-1; the match to TRBD2 covers 9 bases. Germline lookup yields CDR1 SGDLS and CDR2 YYNGEE. This CDR3 region has 17 residues. After removal of 4 bases from V and 4 bases from J, the junction contained 12 bases not matched to a gene.

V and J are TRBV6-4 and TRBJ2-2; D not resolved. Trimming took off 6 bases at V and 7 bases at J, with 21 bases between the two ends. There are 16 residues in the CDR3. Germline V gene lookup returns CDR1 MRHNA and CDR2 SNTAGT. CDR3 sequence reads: CASRLNGQEGVGELFF. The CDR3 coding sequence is TGTGCCAGCAGACTGAACGGGCAGGAAGGCGTCGGGGAGCTGTTTTTT.

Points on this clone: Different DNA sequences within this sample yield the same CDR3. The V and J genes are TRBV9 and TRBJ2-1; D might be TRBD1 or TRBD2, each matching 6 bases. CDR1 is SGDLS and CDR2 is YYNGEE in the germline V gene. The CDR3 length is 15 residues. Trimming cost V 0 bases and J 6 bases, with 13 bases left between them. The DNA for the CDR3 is TGTGCCAGCAGCGTAGCTACGGGGGCCGGCAATGAGCAGTTCTTC. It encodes CASSVATGAGNEQFF.

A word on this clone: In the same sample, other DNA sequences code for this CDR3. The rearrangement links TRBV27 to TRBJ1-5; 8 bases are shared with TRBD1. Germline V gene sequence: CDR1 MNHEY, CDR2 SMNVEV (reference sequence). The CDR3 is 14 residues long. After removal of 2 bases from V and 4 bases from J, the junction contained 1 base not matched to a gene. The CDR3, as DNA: TGTGCCAGCAGTTTAAGGGACAGGAATCAGCCCCAGCATTTT. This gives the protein CASSLRDRNQPQHF.